This T cell receptor (beta chain) was found in a study of blood T cell repertoires in COVID-19. Germline V CDR1 and CDR2: SGHRS, YFSETQ. Trimming stripped 4 bases from V and 5 bases from J, with 18 bases between. CDR3 length: 16 residues. This clone was seen just once. Per the study methods: Estimation of nucleated cell counts was performed using reference gene primer amplification. TCRdb's table, derived via immunoSEQ multiplex PCR, lists solely in-frame clones and lacks some. V and J calls and clone size are given by that table; D and trimming were obtained from the DNA. Of about 250,000 clones in the sample, roughly 77% were seen once.

The sample comprised peripheral blood. The receptor was isolated from a woman aged 80 or older with acute or convalescent COVID-19. The chain couples TRBV5-1 to TRBJ2-2, with D possibly matching TRBD2 (5 bases). The CDR3 bases are TGCGCCAGCAGCAGGAGGAGGCAGGTTGGGACCGGGGAGCTGTTTTTT. Its protein is CASSRRRQVGTGELFF.